This T cell receptor (beta chain) was recovered during a study of CD8 T cells in Susac syndrome. TCR beta from blood CD8+ and CD4+ T cells was sequenced. Random hexamers were used to reverse transcribe an amount of about 0.5 to 1 ug RNA. TCRdb ran MiXCR on the immunoSEQ multiplex PCR reads and lists one entry per CDR3 protein. Counted here are about 150,000 distinct CDR3 sequences, 94% occurring once; the ten biggest clones make up roughly 0.2%. The sequence came from a human donor with multiple sclerosis. Sequencing used CD8+ T cells from PBMCs.

In nucleotides, the CDR3 is TGTGCCAGCAGCTTTTCCCTAGCGGTCATCACAGATACGCAGTATTTT. Its protein product is CASSFSLAVITDTQYF. V and J are TRBV7-9 and TRBJ2-3; TRBD2 agrees at 7 bases. CDR1 and CDR2 (germline): SEHNR, FQNEAQ (reference sequence). The CDR3 is 16 amino acids. V gave up 3 bases and J gave up 2 bases; unmatched junction bases: 8.